This T cell receptor beta chain derives from a study of blood T cells in healthy people across ages (dated by TCRdb to the mid-2010s). A note on the overall study: In model experiments, template switching captured roughly one uniquely barcoded TCR beta cDNA molecule for every two T cells. Age-related changes in TCR beta repertoire diversity were measured in the study by deep sequencing normalized with unique cDNA molecular identifiers. The donors were split into four age groups: young (average about 15 years), middle-aged (roughly 40), aged (approximately 60) and long-lived (approximately 80). To avoid experimental bias, donors of different ages were distributed randomly across sequencing lanes. Using the same blood draw, the study looked at two additional independent replicas of 1 million unique cDNA reads for two donors, one aged 18 to 30 and the other aged 80 or older. Points the paper makes about the study in general: Compared with the aged group, the long-lived group had more naive CD4+ T cells, fewer expanded clones and increased TCR diversity, a pattern suggesting age selection. A strong correlation was found between observed TCR beta diversity and the percentage of naive T cells measured by flow cytometry. Observed TCR beta diversity per million T cells fell roughly linearly with age, and a significant reduction was already apparent by age approximately 41. The CMV infection status of donors was not known, potentially confounding age-related changes in expanded clonotypes. Since profiling was done on bulk unsorted PBMCs, naive and antigen-experienced compartments could not be conclusively compared. Estimates of total diversity based on one million sequenced T cells were considered lower bounds and underestimates.

The library was prepared using 5' RACE. The second PCR ran for roughly 7 to 12 cycles and used a J-beta primer mix along with a sample-barcoded 5' primer. A template-switch 5' adaptor carrying 12 random nucleotides introduced a unique molecular identifier onto each TCR beta cDNA molecule. Each sample yielded at least 3 million CDR3-containing paired-end reads. The Mint cDNA synthesis kit, primed by a TRBC-specific oligonucleotide, was used to synthesize first-strand cDNA from all RNA. After uracil-DNA glycosylase treatment, a first 18-cycle PCR used universal primers M1SS and BC2_uni_R on all cDNA. Per the source publication's procedure: Each sample was normalized by randomly selecting 1 million high-quality reads, each carrying a distinct molecular identifier. Reads sharing molecular identifiers were discarded rather than binned into consensus sequences. MiTCR, set to a Q25 quality threshold and the strictest error-elimination algorithm, was used for CDR3 identification, clonotype clustering and error correction. A nonparametric unseen species model with Euler transformation was used to estimate a lower bound on total TCR beta diversity. The raw public reads went through TCRdb reprocessing: fastp at Q25, MiXCR clone calling, in-frame beta chains kept. Entries are consolidated by CDR3 protein sequence, retaining the most common genes and DNA. TCRdb, not the original authors, processed these V and J calls. The sample includes 1.5 million to 2 million distinct CDR3 sequences, with about two fifths observed a single time. The ten largest account for 23% of the sample.

As to this clonotype: Its antigen target is currently unknown. No clone much larger than this one lies a single base away; base qualities are absent.

CDR1 and CDR2 are read off the germline V gene as LGHNA and YSLEER. The CDR3, cysteine through phenylalanine, is 13 amino acids long. The sequence is cut down to CDR3 DNA, 39 bases in frame from base 1. The V and J ends are trimmed by 3 bases and 2 bases, leaving 7 bases between them. The approximately 40 donors, aged roughly 6 to 95 years, were systemically healthy Caucasian individuals from Russia. Around 10 milliliters of peripheral blood were collected from each donor into EDTA-treated Vacutainer tubes. Ficoll-Paque density-gradient centrifugation was used to isolate PBMCs, with at least 6 million per sample. Trizol reagent was used to extract total RNA from the PBMCs, yielding at least 6 micrograms per sample. For every donor, an aliquot of PBMCs went through flow cytometry to measure the percentages of naive CD45RAhigh/CD27high T cells.

Input material: blood. The chain uses TRBV4-3 and TRBJ2-5, with the identity of the D gene unclear. This clonotype was obtained from a human donor in good health. The CDR3 region: CASSHEVQETQYF. DNA sequence: TGCGCCAGCAGCCACGAAGTTCAAGAGACCCAGTACTTC.